This TCR beta chain was found in a study of response to subunit inactivated influenza vaccine. Study-wide findings and caveats: T cells newly recruited by each seasonal influenza vaccination are few, the authors suggested.

This clonotype showed up just a few times. The antigen is unknown. Trimming cost V 3 bases and J 1 base; bases outside gene matches: 19. Germline V gene sequence: CDR1 MGHRA, CDR2 YSYEKL. This CDR3 spans 20 amino acids. TCRdb redid the calling of the RT-PCR reads with MiXCR, one entry per CDR3 protein. Among 280,000 or so distinct CDR3 sequences listed, 21% were seen once. This sequence originates from a man aged 50 to 69 who received an inactivated influenza vaccine. Sequencing was performed on PBMCs from blood, taken about 19 months after vaccination. The chain combines TRBV4-1 with TRBJ1-1; 8 bases are a match to TRBD1. The CDR3 nucleotides read TGCGCCAGCAGCCATGGCGTATGGAGAAAGAGGGGGACAGGGAACACTGAAGCTTTCTTT. Translation gives CASSHGVWRKRGTGNTEAFF.